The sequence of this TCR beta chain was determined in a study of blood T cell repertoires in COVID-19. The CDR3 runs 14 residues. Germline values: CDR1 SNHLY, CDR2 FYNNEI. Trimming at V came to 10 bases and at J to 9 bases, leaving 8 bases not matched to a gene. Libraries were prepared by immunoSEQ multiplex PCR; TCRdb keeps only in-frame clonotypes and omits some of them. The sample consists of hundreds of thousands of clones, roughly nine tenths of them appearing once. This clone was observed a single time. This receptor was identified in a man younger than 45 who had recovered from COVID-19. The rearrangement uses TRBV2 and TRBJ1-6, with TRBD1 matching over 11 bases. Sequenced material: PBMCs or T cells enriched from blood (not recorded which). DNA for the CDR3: TGTGCCAAAGGACAGGGGGCGCCTAGTTCACCCCTCCACTTT. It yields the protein CAKGQGAPSSPLHF.